This TCR beta chain emerged from a study of identifying expanded T cells in peripheral blood. Study observations and caveats: Over approximately two and four weeks, about 15 and 19 clones changed, versus 1.2 between replicates.

About this clone: No antigen is known for it.

This CDR3 comprises 15 residues. V dropped 0 bases and J dropped 2; count of bases not matched to a gene: 5. CDR1 and CDR2 from the germline V gene are GTSNPN and SVGIG (reference sequence). Only in-frame clones appear in the TCRdb table, and some are missing; sequencing was by immunoSEQ multiplex PCR. The repertoire includes around 75,000 clones, about nine tenths of them detected once, and under 3.5% sits in the top ten. The J gene is TRBJ1-2, the V gene TRBV30; 8 positions match TRBD1. This clonotype originated in a person between 18 and 75 years old in good health. Sequenced sample: blood. The CDR3 sequence is CAWSVRTGQNYGYTF. CDR3 coding DNA: TGTGCCTGGAGTGTCAGGACAGGGCAAAACTATGGCTACACCTTC.